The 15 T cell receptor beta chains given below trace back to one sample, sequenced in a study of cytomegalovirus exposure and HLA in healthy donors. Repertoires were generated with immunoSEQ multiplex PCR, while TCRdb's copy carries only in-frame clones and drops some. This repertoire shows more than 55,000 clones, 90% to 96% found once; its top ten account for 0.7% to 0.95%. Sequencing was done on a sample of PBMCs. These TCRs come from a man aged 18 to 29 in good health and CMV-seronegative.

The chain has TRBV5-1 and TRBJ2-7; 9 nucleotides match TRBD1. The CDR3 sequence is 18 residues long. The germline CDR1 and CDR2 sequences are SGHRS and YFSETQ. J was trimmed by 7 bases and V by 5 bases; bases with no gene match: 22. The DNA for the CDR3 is TGCGCCAGCAGTTTTCGTACCTCCTCCGGACAGGGGATCCGGGAGCAGTACTTC. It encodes CASSFRTSSGQGIREQYF.

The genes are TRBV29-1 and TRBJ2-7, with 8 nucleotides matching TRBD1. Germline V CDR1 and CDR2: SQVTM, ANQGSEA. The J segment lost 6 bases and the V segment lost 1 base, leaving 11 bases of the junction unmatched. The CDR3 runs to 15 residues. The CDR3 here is CSVEGQGAFNGEQYF. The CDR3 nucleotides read TGCAGCGTTGAAGGGCAGGGGGCATTTAACGGCGAGCAGTACTTC.

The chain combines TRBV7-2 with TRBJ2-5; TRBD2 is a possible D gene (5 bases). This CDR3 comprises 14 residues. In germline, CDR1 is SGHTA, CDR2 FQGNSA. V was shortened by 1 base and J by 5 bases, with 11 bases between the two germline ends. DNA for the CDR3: TGTGCCAGCAGCTTAGGCCTCCAGCGGGAGACCCAGTACTTC. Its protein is CASSLGLQRETQYF.

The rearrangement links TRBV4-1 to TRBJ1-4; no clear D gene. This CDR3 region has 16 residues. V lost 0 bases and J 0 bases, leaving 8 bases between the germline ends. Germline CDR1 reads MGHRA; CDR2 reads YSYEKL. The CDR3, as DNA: TGCGCCAGCAGCCAAGACCAGGCCGCAACTAATGAAAAACTGTTTTTT. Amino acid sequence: CASSQDQAATNEKLFF.

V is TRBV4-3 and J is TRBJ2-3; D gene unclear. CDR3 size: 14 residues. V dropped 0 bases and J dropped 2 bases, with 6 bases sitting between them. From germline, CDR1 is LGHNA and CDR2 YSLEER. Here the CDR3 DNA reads TGCGCCAGCAGCCAAGATCGAGCCACAGATACGCAGTATTTT. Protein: CASSQDRATDTQYF.

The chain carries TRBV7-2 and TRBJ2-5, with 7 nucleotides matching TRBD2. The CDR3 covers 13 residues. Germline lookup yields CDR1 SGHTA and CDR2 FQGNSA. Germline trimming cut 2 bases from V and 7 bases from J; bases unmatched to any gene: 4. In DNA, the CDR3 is TGTGCCAGCAGCTTACCCCAGCGGGGGACCCAGTACTTC. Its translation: CASSLPQRGTQYF.

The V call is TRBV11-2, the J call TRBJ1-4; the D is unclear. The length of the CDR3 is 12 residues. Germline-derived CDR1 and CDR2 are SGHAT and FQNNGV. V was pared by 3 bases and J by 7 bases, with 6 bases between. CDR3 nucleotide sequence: TGTGCCAGCAGCTTCAGGTTTGAAAAACTGTTTTTT. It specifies CASSFRFEKLFF.

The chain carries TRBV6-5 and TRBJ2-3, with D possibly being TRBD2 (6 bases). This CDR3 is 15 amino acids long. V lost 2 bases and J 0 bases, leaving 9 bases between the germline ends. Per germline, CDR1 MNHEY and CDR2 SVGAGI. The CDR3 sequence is CASSYGGGSTDTQYF. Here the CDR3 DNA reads TGTGCCAGCAGTTACGGGGGAGGAAGCACAGATACGCAGTATTTT.

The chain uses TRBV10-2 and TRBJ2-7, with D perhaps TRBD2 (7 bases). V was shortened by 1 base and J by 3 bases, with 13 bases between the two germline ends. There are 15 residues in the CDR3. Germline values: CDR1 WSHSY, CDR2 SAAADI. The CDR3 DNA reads TGCGCCAGCAGTGAGTGGGGGGGGCGCGACTACGAGCAGTACTTC. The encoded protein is CASSEWGGRDYEQYF.

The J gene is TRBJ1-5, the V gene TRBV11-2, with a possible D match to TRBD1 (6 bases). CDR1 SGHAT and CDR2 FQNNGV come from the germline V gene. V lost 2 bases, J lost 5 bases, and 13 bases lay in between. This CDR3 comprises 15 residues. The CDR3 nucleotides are TGTGCCAGCAGCTTATACGGGACACCGGATCAGCCCCAGCATTTT. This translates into CASSLYGTPDQPQHF.

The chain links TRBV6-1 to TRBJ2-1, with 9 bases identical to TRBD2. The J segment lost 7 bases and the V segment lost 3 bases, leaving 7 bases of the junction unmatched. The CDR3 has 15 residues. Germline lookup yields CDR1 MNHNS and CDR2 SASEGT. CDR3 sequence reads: CASSELAGGGNEQFF. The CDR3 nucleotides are TGTGCCAGCAGTGAGTTGGCGGGAGGGGGTAATGAGCAGTTCTTC.

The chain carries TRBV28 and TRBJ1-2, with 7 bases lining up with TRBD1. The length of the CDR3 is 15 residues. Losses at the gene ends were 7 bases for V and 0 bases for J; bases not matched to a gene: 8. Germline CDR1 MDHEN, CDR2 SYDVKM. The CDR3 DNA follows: TGTGCCAGCAACCTAGGACAGGCCACTAACTATGGCTACACCTTC. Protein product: CASNLGQATNYGYTF.

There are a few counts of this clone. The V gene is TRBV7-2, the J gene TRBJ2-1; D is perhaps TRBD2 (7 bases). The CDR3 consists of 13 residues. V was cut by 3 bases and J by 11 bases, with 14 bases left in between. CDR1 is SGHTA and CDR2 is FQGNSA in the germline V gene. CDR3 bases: TGTGCCAGCAGCTTTGGGGGGGCCAGACAGCAGTTCTTC. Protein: CASSFGGARQQFF. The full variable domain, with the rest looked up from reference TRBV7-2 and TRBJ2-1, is GAGVSQSPSNKVTEKGKDVELRCDPISGHTALYWYRQSLGQGLEFLIYFQGNSAPDKSGLPSDRFSAERTGGSVSTLTIQRTQQEDSAVYLCASSFGGARQQFFGPGTRLTVL.

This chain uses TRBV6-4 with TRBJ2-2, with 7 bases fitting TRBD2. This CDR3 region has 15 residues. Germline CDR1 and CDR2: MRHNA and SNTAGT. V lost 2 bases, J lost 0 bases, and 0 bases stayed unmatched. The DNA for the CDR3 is TGTGCCAGCAGTGACGGACTAGCGAACACCGGGGAGCTGTTTTTT. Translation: CASSDGLANTGELFF.

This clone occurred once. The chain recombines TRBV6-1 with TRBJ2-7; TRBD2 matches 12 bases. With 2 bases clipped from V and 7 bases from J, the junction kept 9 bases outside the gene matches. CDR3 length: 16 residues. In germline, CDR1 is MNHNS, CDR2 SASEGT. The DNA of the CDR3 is TGTGCCAGCAGTGAACTGGCTAGCGGGAGGGCCAGGGAGCAGTACTTC. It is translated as CASSELASGRAREQYF.